This T cell receptor beta chain comes out of a study of CD8 T cells in ankylosing spondylitis. TCRdb called the 5' RACE reads again in MiXCR, with one record for every CDR3 protein. The repertoire consists of approximately 500,000 distinct CDR3 sequences, with roughly 13% occurring once and the leading ten covering 6.8%. There are a few counts of this clonotype. Its antigen remains unidentified. Study-level points and caveats: Made up of several highly homologous variants, a TCR beta motif appeared characteristic of ankylosing spondylitis blood.

The CDR3 is 14 residues long. V lost 4 bases and J lost 6, with 13 bases in between. Germline values: CDR1 SGHRS, CDR2 YFSETQ. This clonotype originated in a male donor with ankylosing spondylitis. The chain combines TRBV5-1 with TRBJ1-4, with D possibly TRBD1 on 5 matching bases. Sequenced: blood, either unsorted or a sorted T cell fraction (not recorded which). As DNA, the CDR3 is TGCGCCAGCAGCGTGACAGTCGGGGATGAAAAACTGTTTTTT. Encoded protein: CASSVTVGDEKLFF. Full variable domain (rest looked up from reference TRBV5-1 and TRBJ1-4): KAGVTQTPRYLIKTRGQQVTLSCSPISGHRSVSWYQQTPGQGLQFLFEYFSETQRNKGNFPGRFSGRQFSNSRSEMNVSTLELGDSALYLCASSVTVGDEKLFFGSGTQLSVL.